These 23 T cell receptor beta chains originate from one sample sequenced in a study of blood T cell repertoires in COVID-19. TCRdb's copy holds only in-frame clones and misses some; the assay was immunoSEQ multiplex PCR. The sample has 40,000 to 50,000 clones; 79% are singletons. Source material: peripheral blood. The receptors derive from a man in his 70s with acute or convalescent COVID-19.

This chain links TRBV18 with TRBJ2-7, with D possibly matching TRBD1 (6 bases). The CDR3 consists of 13 residues. The germline V gene has CDR1 KGHSH and CDR2 LQKENI. V was shortened by 2 bases and J by 7 bases, with 12 bases between the two germline ends. The CDR3 region is CASSPSTGSEQYF. The CDR3 region has the DNA TGTGCCAGCTCACCATCTACAGGGAGTGAGCAGTACTTC.

The rearrangement uses TRBV7-2 and TRBJ2-4, with 8 positions matching TRBD2. J gave up 4 bases and V 1 base, and 6 bases lay outside the gene matches. From germline, CDR1 is SGHTA and CDR2 FQGNSA. This CDR3 region has 16 residues. The CDR3 sequence is CASSLVTSGGKNIQYF. The CDR3 DNA reads TGTGCCAGCAGCTTAGTAACTAGCGGAGGGAAAAACATTCAGTACTTC.

This clone has more than one count but fewer than ten. The gene calls are TRBV7-9 and TRBJ2-7, with D unclear. The CDR3 is 15 amino acids. V was cut by 2 bases and J by 4 bases, with 15 bases left in between. The germline V gene encodes CDR1 SEHNR and CDR2 FQNEAQ (reference sequence). The CDR3 DNA reads as TGTGCCAGCAGCTTATCAGGATTAGAAGGATACGAGCAGTACTTC. Encoded protein: CASSLSGLEGYEQYF. Complete variable domain (other parts from reference TRBV7-9 and TRBJ2-7): DTGVSQNPRHKITKRGQNVTFRCDPISEHNRLYWYRQTLGQGPEFLTYFQNEAQLEKSRLLSDRFSAERPKGSFSTLEIQRTEQGDSAMYLCASSLSGLEGYEQYFGPGTRLTVT.

This clone appeared once. The chain combines TRBV6-5 with TRBJ2-3; TRBD1 matches at 7 bases. Trimming at V came to 7 bases and at J to 4 bases, leaving 11 bases not matched to a gene. Germline V gene lookup returns CDR1 MNHEY and CDR2 SVGAGI. The CDR3 covers 15 residues. The CDR3 DNA follows: TGTGCCAGCATGATAAGAGGGGGCCAGTCAGATACGCAGTATTTT. This codes for CASMIRGGQSDTQYF.

The V and J genes are TRBV9 and TRBJ2-5; tentatively, D is TRBD1 (6 bases). The CDR3 sequence is 14 residues long. Trimming stripped 3 bases from V and 5 bases from J, with 14 bases between. Germline CDR1 reads SGDLS; CDR2 reads YYNGEE. CDR3 loop: CASSARRGAETQYF. The CDR3 nucleotides read TGTGCCAGCAGCGCCCGCAGGGGTGCGGAGACCCAGTACTTC.

This chain joins TRBV28 and TRBJ1-5, with 8 positions matching TRBD1. The germline V gene has CDR1 MDHEN and CDR2 SYDVKM. V was pared by 5 bases and J by 3 bases, with 6 bases of the junction left unmatched. The CDR3 covers 15 residues. The CDR3 bases are TGTGCCAGCAGTATACTACAGGGGGACAATCAGCCCCAGCATTTT. Translating it yields CASSILQGDNQPQHF.

This clone was counted only a few times. V and J are TRBV11-3 and TRBJ2-5; TRBD2 matches at 10 bases. J was trimmed by 5 bases and V by 2 bases; bases with no gene match: 8. Germline-derived CDR1 and CDR2 are SGHNT and YENEEA. The CDR3 contains 16 residues. The CDR3, as DNA: TGTGCCAGCAGCTTACGGTCTAGCGGGAGTGGGGAGACCCAGTACTTC. This codes for CASSLRSSGSGETQYF.

Only one count was recorded for this clone. V and J are TRBV19 and TRBJ1-2, with D maybe TRBD1 (5 bases). CDR1 and CDR2 from the germline V gene are LNHDA and SQIVND (reference sequence). The CDR3 covers 17 residues. V lost 4 bases to trimming and J lost 1 base, with 19 bases between them. CDR3 sequence reads: CASSTFPDGGVNYGYTF. Written as DNA, the CDR3 is TGTGCCAGTAGTACCTTCCCGGATGGGGGGGTTAACTATGGCTACACCTTC.

V and J are TRBV27 and TRBJ2-7; 8 positions match TRBD1. From germline, CDR1 is MNHEY and CDR2 SMNVEV (reference sequence). Germline trimming cut 5 bases from V and 4 bases from J; bases unmatched to any gene: 7. This CDR3 comprises 14 residues. This CDR3 is CASSTADRGYEQYF. In DNA, the CDR3 is TGTGCCAGCAGTACCGCCGACAGGGGATACGAGCAGTACTTC.

This chain joins TRBV5-6 and TRBJ1-2; 8 positions match TRBD1. The germline CDR1 and CDR2 sequences are SGHDT and YYEEEE. Trimming cost V 2 bases and J 4 bases; bases outside gene matches: 7. This CDR3 has 15 amino acids. The CDR3: CASSLLTGVGYGYTF. CDR3 DNA: TGTGCCAGCAGCTTACTGACAGGGGTCGGCTATGGCTACACCTTC.

The sample holds one count of this clone. The chain has TRBV10-1 and TRBJ2-3; TRBD1 agrees at 7 bases. J gave up 5 bases and V 6 bases, and 5 bases lay outside the gene matches. This CDR3 has 13 amino acids. Germline values: CDR1 WNHNN, CDR2 SYGVQD (reference sequence). The CDR3 coding sequence is TGCGCCAGCAGGGACAGGTCCGGAGATACGCAGTATTTT. This translates into CASRDRSGDTQYF.

The chain couples TRBV15 to TRBJ2-7, with 7 bases aligning to TRBD2. This CDR3 is built from 14 residues. After removal of 5 bases from V and 2 bases from J, the junction contained 6 bases not matched to a gene. CDR1 LNHNV and CDR2 YYDKDF come from the germline V gene (reference sequence). This CDR3 reads CATSRGGLAYEQYF. DNA of the CDR3: TGTGCCACCAGCCGGGGAGGGCTAGCCTACGAGCAGTACTTC.

As regards this clone: At one of its ends the junction is not consistent with the germline gene, which may arise from a read error. The chain couples TRBV7-7 to TRBJ2-5, with TRBD1 identical over 8 bases. The CDR3 has 16 residues. The germline CDR1 and CDR2 sequences are SSHAT and FNYEAQ (reference sequence). CDR3 residues: CASSLAWDRSSETQYF. The CDR3 DNA reads as TGTGCTAGCAGCTTAGCCTGGGACAGGAGTTCGGAGACCCAGTACTTC.

V is TRBV7-6 and J is TRBJ1-6; a weak D match, TRBD1 (6 bases). The CDR3 covers 16 residues. The V gene's germline CDR1 is SGHVS and CDR2 FNYEAQ. The ends were cut back, 1 base at V and 9 bases at J, with 16 bases in the middle. The CDR3 bases are TGTGCCAGCAGCTTAGGTGCAAGGCTGGGGGCTTCACCCCTCCACTTT. Protein: CASSLGARLGASPLHF.

The V and J genes are TRBV7-9 and TRBJ1-2; perhaps TRBD1 as D (5 bases). The CDR3 runs to 14 residues. Trimming stripped 5 bases from V and 8 bases from J, with 18 bases between. CDR1 and CDR2 from the germline V gene are SEHNR and FQNEAQ (reference sequence). CDR3 amino acids: CASSPRQSSGGYTF. In DNA, the CDR3 is TGTGCCAGCAGCCCGCGACAGTCATCAGGAGGCTACACCTTC.

The V gene is TRBV11-1, the J gene TRBJ1-1, with D uncertain. V shed 2 bases and J shed 1 base, with 14 bases lying between them. This CDR3 contains 16 residues. Germline V CDR1 and CDR2: SGHAT, FQDESV (reference sequence). The CDR3 DNA reads TGTGCCAGCAGCTTATTAAAACTCGAGCGGAACACTGAAGCTTTCTTT. Residues: CASSLLKLERNTEAFF.

J is TRBJ1-2 and V is TRBV6-1, with 8 bases aligning to TRBD1. Trimming took 2 bases from V and 3 from J; bases not matched to a gene: 8. CDR1 and CDR2 (germline): MNHNS, SASEGT. CDR3 size: 16 residues. CDR3 sequence (DNA): TGTGCCAGCAGTGAACAGGGACAGGTGGGGTACTATGGCTACACCTTC. Translated: CASSEQGQVGYYGYTF.

The V call is TRBV6-5, the J call TRBJ1-2; TRBD1 agrees at 9 bases. Germline values: CDR1 MNHEY, CDR2 SVGAGI. Trimming at V came to 8 bases and at J to 4 bases, leaving 11 bases not matched to a gene. The CDR3 length is 15 residues. CDR3 protein: CASAAMGQGGYGYTF. The CDR3 DNA sequence: TGTGCCAGCGCTGCGATGGGACAGGGTGGCTATGGCTACACCTTC.

CDR3: CATSDFRLAGATDTQYF. The CDR3 DNA sequence: TGTGCCACCAGTGATTTCCGACTAGCGGGAGCGACAGATACGCAGTATTTT. The chain carries TRBV24-1 and TRBJ2-3, with 12 nucleotides matching TRBD2. The V gene end was trimmed by 1 base and the J gene end by 3 bases; junction bases not matched to a gene: 4. Per germline, CDR1 KGHDR and CDR2 SFDVKD. The CDR3 has 17 amino acids.

V gene TRBV7-6 combines with J gene TRBJ2-7; tentatively, D is TRBD2 (5 bases). The CDR3 loop spans 13 amino acids. Germline V gives CDR1 SGHVS, CDR2 FNYEAQ. The V and J ends lost 1 base and 5 bases respectively, with 9 bases between them. CDR3 in DNA: TGTGCCAGCAGCTTAGTTCCGAGGGACGAGCAGTACTTC. This translates into CASSLVPRDEQYF. Full variable domain (rest looked up from reference TRBV7-6 and TRBJ2-7): GAGVSQSPRYKVTKRGQDVALRCDPISGHVSLYWYRQALGQGPEFLTYFNYEAQQDKSGLPNDRFSAERPEGSISTLTIQRTEQRDSAMYRCASSLVPRDEQYFGPGTRLTVT.

The V gene is TRBV28, the J gene TRBJ1-2; tentatively, D is TRBD1 (5 bases). The CDR3 has 11 amino acids. Germline V gene sequence: CDR1 MDHEN, CDR2 SYDVKM. Trimming shortened V by 8 bases and J by 8 bases, and 12 bases separated the two germline ends. The CDR3 DNA reads TGTGCCAGCCGCCTACAGGAGGGCTACACCTTC. It specifies CASRLQEGYTF.

The chain joins TRBV7-3 to TRBJ1-2, with D hard to call. Trimming shortened V by 1 base and J by 3 bases, and 6 bases separated the two germline ends. The CDR3 consists of 13 residues. From germline, CDR1 is SGHTA and CDR2 FQGTGA. In nucleotides, the CDR3 is TGTGCCAGCAGCTTAAACATTTACTATGGCTACACCTTC. It is translated as CASSLNIYYGYTF.

The chain carries TRBV3-1 (or the pseudogene TRBV3-2) and TRBJ1-2, with D perhaps matching TRBD1 (5 bases). CDR3 length: 15 residues. The germline V gene has CDR1 LGHDT and CDR2 YNNKEL (reference sequence). Trimming shortened V by 6 bases and J by 2 bases, and 16 bases separated the two germline ends. This CDR3 is CASSPRVYLNYGYTF. CDR3 coding DNA: TGTGCCAGCAGTCCCAGGGTCTACCTGAACTATGGCTACACCTTC.